This TCR beta chain came from a study of OX40 agonist ivuxolimab in advanced cancers. This table comes from immunoSEQ multiplex PCR, and its TCRdb copy is limited to in-frame clones, with some not included. The sample has 65,000 to 85,000 clones, approximately 89% seen once. The CDR3 contains 14 residues. Germline V gives CDR1 SGHRS, CDR2 YFSETQ. After removal of 4 bases from V and 5 bases from J, the junction contained 6 bases not matched to a gene. The V call is TRBV5-1, the J call TRBJ2-3; TRBD1 agrees at 8 bases. The source of this sequence is an adult with an advanced solid tumor such as melanoma, head and neck, liver or kidney cancer. The sample was CD4+ or CD8+ T cells sorted from blood, taken in a trial of the OX40 agonist ivuxolimab. The CDR3 DNA sequence: TGCGCCAGCAGCGACCCAGGGGGCTTAGATACGCAGTATTTT. Amino acids: CASSDPGGLDTQYF.